This T cell receptor beta chain originates from a study of beta chain features in type 1 diabetes. Study-level points and caveats: Type 1 diabetes patients showed a moderate but significant shortening of TCRB CDR3s in all four CD4+ subsets.

The authors reverse transcribed all of the isolated RNA, so sequencing captured expressed TCRB transcripts. Repertoires were generated with immunoSEQ multiplex PCR, while TCRdb's copy carries only in-frame clones and drops some. The profile covers hundreds of thousands of clones, with around 15% appearing a single time and 0.015% to 0.02% taken by the ten largest. Germline V lookup: CDR1 MNHEY, CDR2 SVGAGI. V dropped 2 bases and J dropped 6; count of bases not matched to a gene: 2. The CDR3 is 14 amino acids. As for this clone: Its cognate antigen is unknown.

This receptor was identified in a man aged 25-45 years with type 1 diabetes. V usage is TRBV6-5 and J usage is TRBJ2-1; 9 bases match TRBD2. Material: naive CD4+ T cells from blood. The CDR3 nucleotides read TGTGCCAGCAGTTACGGACTAGCGATCAATGAGCAGTTCTTC. Amino acid sequence: CASSYGLAINEQFF.